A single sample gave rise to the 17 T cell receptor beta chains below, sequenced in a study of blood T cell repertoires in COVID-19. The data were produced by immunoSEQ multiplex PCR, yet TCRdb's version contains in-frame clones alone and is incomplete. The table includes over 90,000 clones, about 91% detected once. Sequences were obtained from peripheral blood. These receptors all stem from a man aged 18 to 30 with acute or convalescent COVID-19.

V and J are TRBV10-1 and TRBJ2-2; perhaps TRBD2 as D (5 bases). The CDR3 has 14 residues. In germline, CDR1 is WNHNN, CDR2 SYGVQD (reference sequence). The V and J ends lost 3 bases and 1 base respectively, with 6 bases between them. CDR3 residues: CASSDRGNTGELFF. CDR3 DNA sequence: TGCGCCAGCAGTGACCGGGGGAACACCGGGGAGCTGTTTTTT.

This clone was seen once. The CDR3 region has the DNA TGTGCCAGCCGTCTTAACTGGAGGGACTCACCCCTCCACTTT. It yields the protein CASRLNWRDSPLHF. The V gene is TRBV6-6, the J gene TRBJ1-6; a possible D gene is TRBD1 (5 bases). CDR1 is MNHNY and CDR2 is SVGAGI in the germline V gene (reference sequence). Trimming took off 8 bases at V and 10 bases at J, with 18 bases between the two ends. The CDR3 consists of 14 residues.

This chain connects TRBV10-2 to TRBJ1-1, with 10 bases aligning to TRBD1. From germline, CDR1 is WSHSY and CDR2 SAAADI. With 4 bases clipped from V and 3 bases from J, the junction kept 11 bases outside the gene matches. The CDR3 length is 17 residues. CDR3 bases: TGCGCCAGCAGTGGGCGGACAGGGGGTTTTGGGCACACTGAAGCTTTCTTT. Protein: CASSGRTGGFGHTEAFF.

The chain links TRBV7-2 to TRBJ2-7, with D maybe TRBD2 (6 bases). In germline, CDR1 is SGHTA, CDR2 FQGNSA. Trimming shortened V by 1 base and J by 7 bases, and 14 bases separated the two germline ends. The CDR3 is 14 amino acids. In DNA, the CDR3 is TGTGCCAGCAGCTTAGGGCTAGCGATGGGGGAGCAGTACTTC. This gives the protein CASSLGLAMGEQYF. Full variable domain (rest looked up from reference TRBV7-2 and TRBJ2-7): GAGVSQSPSNKVTEKGKDVELRCDPISGHTALYWYRQSLGQGLEFLIYFQGNSAPDKSGLPSDRFSAERTGGSVSTLTIQRTQQEDSAVYLCASSLGLAMGEQYFGPGTRLTVT.

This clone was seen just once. In DNA form, the CDR3 reads TGCGCCAGCAGGGAGACAGGGCAGCAGCCCCAGCATTTT. Amino acid sequence: CASRETGQQPQHF. The chain employs TRBV10-2 and TRBJ1-5; TRBD1 matches at 7 bases. V gave up 6 bases and J gave up 7 bases; unmatched junction bases: 6. This CDR3 region has 13 residues. Per the germline V gene, CDR1 is WSHSY and CDR2 is SAAADI.

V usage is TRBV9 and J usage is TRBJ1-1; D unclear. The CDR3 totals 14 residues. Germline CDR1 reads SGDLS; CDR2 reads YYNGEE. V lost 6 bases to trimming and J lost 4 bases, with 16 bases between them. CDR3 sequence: CASTPGPGSTEAFF. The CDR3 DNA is TGTGCCAGCACCCCAGGACCTGGGAGCACTGAAGCTTTCTTT.

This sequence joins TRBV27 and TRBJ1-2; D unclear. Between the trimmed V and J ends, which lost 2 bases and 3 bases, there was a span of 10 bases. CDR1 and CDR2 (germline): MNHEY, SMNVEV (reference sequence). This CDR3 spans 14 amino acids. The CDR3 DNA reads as TGTGCCAGCAGTTTAAGTGGCAGTTACTATGGCTACACCTTC. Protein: CASSLSGSYYGYTF.

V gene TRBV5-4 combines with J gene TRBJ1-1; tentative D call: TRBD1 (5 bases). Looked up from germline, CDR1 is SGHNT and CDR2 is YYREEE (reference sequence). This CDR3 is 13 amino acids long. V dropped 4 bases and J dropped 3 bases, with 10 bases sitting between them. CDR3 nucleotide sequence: TGTGCCAGCAGCCTTAGACAGCACACTGAAGCTTTCTTT. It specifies CASSLRQHTEAFF.

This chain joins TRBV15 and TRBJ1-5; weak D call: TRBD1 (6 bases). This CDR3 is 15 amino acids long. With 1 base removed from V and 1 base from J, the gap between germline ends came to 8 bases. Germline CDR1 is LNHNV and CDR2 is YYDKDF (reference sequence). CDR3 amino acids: CATSRVTGSNQPQHF. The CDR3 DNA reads TGTGCCACCAGCAGAGTTACAGGGAGCAATCAGCCCCAGCATTTT.

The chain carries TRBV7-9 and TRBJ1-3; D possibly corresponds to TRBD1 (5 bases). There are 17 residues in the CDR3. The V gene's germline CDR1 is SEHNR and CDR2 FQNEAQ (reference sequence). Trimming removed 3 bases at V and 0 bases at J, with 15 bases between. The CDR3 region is CASSFSGGYSSGNTIYF. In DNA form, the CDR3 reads TGTGCCAGCAGCTTTTCCGGGGGGTATTCCTCTGGAAACACCATATATTTT.

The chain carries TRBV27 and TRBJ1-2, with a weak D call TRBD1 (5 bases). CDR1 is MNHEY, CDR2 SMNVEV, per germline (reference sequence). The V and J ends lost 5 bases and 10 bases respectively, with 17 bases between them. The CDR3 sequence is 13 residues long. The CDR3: CASSEGRGLNYTF. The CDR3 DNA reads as TGTGCCAGCAGTGAAGGACGGGGGTTAAACTACACCTTC.

CDR3 bases: TGTGCCAGCTCACCCATCGGGGGGGGGCTTCAGCCCCAGCATTTT. This codes for CASSPIGGGLQPQHF. The rearrangement joins TRBV18 to TRBJ1-5; D is possibly TRBD1 (6 bases). V lost 3 bases to trimming and J lost 6 bases, with 15 bases between them. Germline loops: CDR1 KGHSH, CDR2 LQKENI. The CDR3 extends over 15 amino acids.

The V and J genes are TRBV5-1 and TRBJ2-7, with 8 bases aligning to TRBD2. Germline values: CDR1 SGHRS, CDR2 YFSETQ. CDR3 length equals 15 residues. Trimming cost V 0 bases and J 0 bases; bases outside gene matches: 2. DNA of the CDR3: TGCGCCAGCAGCTTGGCGGCGGGGGGCTCCTACGAGCAGTACTTC. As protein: CASSLAAGGSYEQYF.

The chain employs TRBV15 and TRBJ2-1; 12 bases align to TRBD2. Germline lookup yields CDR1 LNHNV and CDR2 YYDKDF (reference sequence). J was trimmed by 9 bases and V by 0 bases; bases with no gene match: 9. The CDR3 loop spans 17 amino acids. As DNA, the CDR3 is TGTGCCACCAGCAGAGATCAGCTAGCGGGGGGGCCCGGTGAGCAGTTCTTC. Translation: CATSRDQLAGGPGEQFF.

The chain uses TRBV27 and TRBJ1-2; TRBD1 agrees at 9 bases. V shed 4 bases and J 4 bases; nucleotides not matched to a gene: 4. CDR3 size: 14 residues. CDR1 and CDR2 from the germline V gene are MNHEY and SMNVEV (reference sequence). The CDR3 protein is CASSSKQGAYGYTF. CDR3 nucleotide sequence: TGTGCCAGCAGTTCGAAACAGGGGGCCTATGGCTACACCTTC.

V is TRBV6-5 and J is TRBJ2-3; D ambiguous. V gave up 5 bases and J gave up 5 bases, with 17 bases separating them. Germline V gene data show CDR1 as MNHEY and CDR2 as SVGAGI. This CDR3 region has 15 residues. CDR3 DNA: TGTGCCAGCAGTCCCCCCGAAGGAGTTAGAGATACGCAGTATTTT. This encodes CASSPPEGVRDTQYF.

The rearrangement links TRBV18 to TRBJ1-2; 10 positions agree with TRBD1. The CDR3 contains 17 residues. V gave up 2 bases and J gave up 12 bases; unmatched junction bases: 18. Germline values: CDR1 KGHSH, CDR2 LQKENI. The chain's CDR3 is CASSPETGGVNLFGHTF. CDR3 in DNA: TGTGCCAGCTCACCAGAGACAGGGGGCGTGAATCTCTTCGGCCACACCTTC.